These 3 T cell receptor beta chains were all obtained from the same sample, sequenced in a study of a mutant IDH1 vaccine in newly diagnosed glioma. Indicated time point: week 5, during vaccination. Vaccine doses each comprised 300 ug of mutant IDH1 20-mer peptide, with topical imiquimod. These receptors' targets are unknown. The method was immunoSEQ multiplex PCR; TCRdb's version includes in-frame clones alone and lacks a portion of them. The sample comprises tens of thousands of clones, more than 85% of which are singletons, and under 0.6% rests with the top ten. This specimen was PBMCs, taken from a glioma patient whose treatment included an IDH1 peptide vaccine. The receptors here all came from a woman between 50 and 59 years old with glioma.

The chain recombines TRBV18 with TRBJ2-7; TRBD2 agrees at 12 bases. Per the germline V gene, CDR1 is KGHSH and CDR2 is LQKENI. V was clipped by 3 bases and J by 10 bases; unmatched bases: 10. This CDR3 comprises 15 residues. In nucleotides, the CDR3 is TGTGCCAGCTCACCTCCGGGACTAGCGGGCTTTACCCAGTACTTC. Encoded protein: CASSPPGLAGFTQYF.

The chain links TRBV2 to TRBJ1-1; perhaps TRBD1 as D (5 bases). Germline-derived CDR1 and CDR2 are SNHLY and FYNNEI. The CDR3 is 13 amino acids. Trimming took 8 bases from V and 1 from J, leaving 11 bases between them. The CDR3: CASRDRPNTEAFF. The CDR3 bases are TGTGCCAGCCGGGACCGACCGAACACTGAAGCTTTCTTT.

The V call is TRBV5-6, the J call TRBJ2-3; tentatively, D is TRBD2 (7 bases). Germline V gene lookup returns CDR1 SGHDT and CDR2 YYEEEE. CDR3 length: 15 amino acids. Trimming removed 0 bases from V and 2 bases from J, with 10 bases in between. Written as DNA, the CDR3 is TGTGCCAGCAGCTTGGAAGGGGGGGCCACAGATACGCAGTATTTT. Its translation is CASSLEGGATDTQYF. Complete variable domain (other parts from reference TRBV5-6 and TRBJ2-3): DAGVTQSPTHLIKTRGQQVTLRCSPKSGHDTVSWYQQALGQGPQFIFQYYEEEERQRGNFPDRFSGHQFPNYSSELNVNALLLGDSALYLCASSLEGGATDTQYFGPGTRLTVL.